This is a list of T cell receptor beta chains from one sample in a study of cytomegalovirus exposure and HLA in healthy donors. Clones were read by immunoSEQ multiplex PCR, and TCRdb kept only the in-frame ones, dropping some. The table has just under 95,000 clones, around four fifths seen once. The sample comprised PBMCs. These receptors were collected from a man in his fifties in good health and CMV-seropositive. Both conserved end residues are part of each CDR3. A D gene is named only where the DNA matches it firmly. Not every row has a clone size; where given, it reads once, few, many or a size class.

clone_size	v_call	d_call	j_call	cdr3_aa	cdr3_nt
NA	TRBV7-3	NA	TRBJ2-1	CASSLNRGGGEQFF	TGTGCCAGCAGCTTAAATAGGGGAGGGGGTGAGCAGTTCTTC
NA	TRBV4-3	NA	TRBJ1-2	CASSQEKGRGYGYPF	TGCGCCAGCAGCCAAGAGAAGGGGAGGGGGTATGGCTACCCCTTC
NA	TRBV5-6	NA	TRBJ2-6	CASSRSVNSGANVLTF	TGTGCCAGCAGCCGCAGCGTGAACTCTGGGGCCAACGTCCTGACTTTC
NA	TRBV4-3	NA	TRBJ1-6	CASSLAGPNSPLHF	TGCGCCAGCAGCCTGGCAGGCCCCAATTCACCCCTCCACTTT
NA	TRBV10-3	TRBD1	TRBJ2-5	CAISGTGDGTQYF	TGTGCCATCAGTGGGACAGGGGACGGGACCCAGTACTTC
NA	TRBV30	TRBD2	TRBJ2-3	CAWSTGTSGSTDTQYF	TGTGCCTGGAGTACCGGGACTAGCGGTTCCACAGATACGCAGTATTTT
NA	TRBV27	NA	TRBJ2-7	CASSLNGAGPYEQYF	TGTGCCAGCAGTTTAAATGGAGCGGGTCCCTACGAGCAGTACTTC
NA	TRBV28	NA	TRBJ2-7	CASARGAGAYEQYF	TGTGCCAGCGCGCGAGGTGCAGGGGCCTACGAGCAGTACTTC
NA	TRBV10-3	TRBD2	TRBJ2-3	CAISEGLAGVPDTQYF	TGTGCCATCAGTGAGGGTCTAGCGGGGGTCCCAGATACGCAGTATTTT
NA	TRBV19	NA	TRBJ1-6	CASTAANSPLHF	TGTGCCAGTACGGCGGCTAATTCACCCCTCCACTTT
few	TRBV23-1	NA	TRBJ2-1	CASSQWLRYNEQFF	TGCGCCAGCAGTCAATGGCTCAGGTACAATGAGCAGTTCTTC
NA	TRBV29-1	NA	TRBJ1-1	CSVVRLQTNTEAFF	TGCAGCGTTGTAAGGTTACAGACGAACACTGAAGCTTTCTTT
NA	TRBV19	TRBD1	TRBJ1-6	CASAGQGHSPLHF	TGTGCCAGTGCTGGACAGGGGCATTCACCCCTCCACTTT
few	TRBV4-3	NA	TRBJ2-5	CASSQGIGETQYF	TGCGCCAGCAGCCAGGGCATTGGGGAGACCCAGTACTTC
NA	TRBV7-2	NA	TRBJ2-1	CASSLGGRGQFF	TGTGCCAGCAGCTTAGGAGGGAGAGGGCAGTTCTTC
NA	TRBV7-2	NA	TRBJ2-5	CASSPIVGAETQYF	TGTGCCAGCAGCCCGATAGTAGGAGCAGAGACCCAGTACTTC
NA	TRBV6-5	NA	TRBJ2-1	CASINYNEQFF	TGTGCCAGCATCAACTACAATGAGCAGTTCTTC
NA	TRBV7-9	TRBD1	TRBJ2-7	CASMLTLQGFEQYF	TGTGCCAGCATGCTTACTTTACAGGGGTTCGAGCAGTACTTC
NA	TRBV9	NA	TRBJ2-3	CASSARDSTADTQYF	TGTGCCAGCAGCGCAAGGGACTCCACGGCGGATACGCAGTATTTT
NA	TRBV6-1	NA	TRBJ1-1	CASSEWEGTPLGTEAFF	TGTGCCAGCAGTGAATGGGAAGGGACACCTCTAGGCACTGAAGCTTTCTTT
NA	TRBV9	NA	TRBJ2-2	CASSDRGSPPSGELFF	TGTGCCAGCAGCGACCGAGGATCCCCTCCATCCGGGGAGCTGTTTTTT
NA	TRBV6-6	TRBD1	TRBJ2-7	CASRGDSTYEQYF	TGTGCCAGCAGGGGGGACAGCACCTACGAGCAGTACTTC
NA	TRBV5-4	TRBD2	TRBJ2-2	CASSAPTSVTNTGELFF	TGTGCCAGCAGCGCTCCCACTAGCGTGACGAACACCGGGGAGCTGTTTTTT
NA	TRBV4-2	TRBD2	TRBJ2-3	CASSQDRSGGGTDTQYF	TGTGCCAGCAGCCAAGATAGAAGCGGGGGCGGCACAGATACGCAGTATTTT
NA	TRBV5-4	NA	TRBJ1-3	CASSGDRHYSGNTIYF	TGTGCCAGCAGCGGAGACCGGCACTACTCTGGAAACACCATATATTTT
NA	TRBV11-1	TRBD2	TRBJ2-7	CASSLASGGYEQYF	TGTGCCAGCAGCTTAGCGAGCGGGGGGTACGAGCAGTACTTC
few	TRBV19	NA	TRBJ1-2	CASSNRDYGYPF	TGTGCCAGTAGTAACAGGGACTATGGCTACCCCTTC
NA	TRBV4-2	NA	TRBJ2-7	CASSPRTGTDEQYF	TGTGCCAGCAGCCCCCGAACAGGGACCGACGAGCAGTACTTC
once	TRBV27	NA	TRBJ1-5	CASSTTGPRGPQHF	TGTGCCAGCAGTACCACAGGGCCGCGCGGGCCCCAGCATTTT
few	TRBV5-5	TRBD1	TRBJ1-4	CASSLVGTGGEKLFF	TGTGCCAGCAGCTTGGTCGGGACAGGGGGTGAAAAACTGTTTTTT
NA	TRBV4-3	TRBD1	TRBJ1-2	CASSQDLGQGARGYTF	TGCGCCAGCAGCCAAGATCTGGGACAGGGGGCTCGGGGCTACACCTTC
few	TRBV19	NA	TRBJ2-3	CASSIAGPLGADTQYF	TGTGCCAGTAGTATTGCGGGACCTCTTGGCGCAGATACGCAGTATTTT
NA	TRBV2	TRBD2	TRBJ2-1	CASSETGLAGIKGQFF	TGTGCCAGCAGTGAAACAGGCCTAGCGGGAATTAAGGGGCAGTTCTTC
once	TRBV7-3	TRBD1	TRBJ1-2	CASSLGTGYGYTF	TGTGCCAGCAGCTTGGGGACAGGCTATGGCTACACCTTC
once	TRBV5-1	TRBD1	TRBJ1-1	CASSMGQPLVPLNTEAFF	TGCGCCAGCAGCATGGGACAGCCCTTAGTCCCCCTGAACACTGAAGCTTTCTTT
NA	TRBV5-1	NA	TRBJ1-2	CASSPTGQYGYTF	TGCGCCAGCAGCCCCACAGGGCAGTATGGCTACACCTTC
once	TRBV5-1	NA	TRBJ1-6	CASSAGQGNSPLHF	TGCGCCAGCAGCGCCGGACAAGGCAATTCACCCCTCCACTTT
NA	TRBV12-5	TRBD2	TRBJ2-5	CASAPAASGGAIGETQYF	TGTGCTAGTGCCCCCGCGGCTAGCGGGGGGGCTATAGGAGAGACCCAGTACTTC
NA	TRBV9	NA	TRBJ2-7	CASSPGGGPTYEQYF	TGTGCCAGCAGCCCCGGCGGGGGCCCTACCTACGAGCAGTACTTC
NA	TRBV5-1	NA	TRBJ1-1	CASSKEALTTEAFF	TGCGCCAGCAGCAAGGAGGCCCTGACCACTGAAGCTTTCTTT
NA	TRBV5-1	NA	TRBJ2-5	CASSLSGSQETQYF	TGCGCCAGCAGCTTGTCGGGAAGCCAAGAGACCCAGTACTTC
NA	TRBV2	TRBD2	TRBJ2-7	CASTGLAGGTPYEQYF	TGTGCCAGCACTGGACTAGCGGGGGGTACCCCCTACGAGCAGTACTTC
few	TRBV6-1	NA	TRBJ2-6	CASSEADTNSGANVLTF	TGTGCCAGCAGTGAAGCGGACACTAACTCTGGGGCCAACGTCCTGACTTTC
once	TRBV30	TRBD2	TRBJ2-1	CAWNSGGYEQFF	TGTGCCTGGAACAGCGGGGGGTATGAGCAGTTCTTC
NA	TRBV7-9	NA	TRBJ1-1	CASSFGQGGTEAFF	TGTGCCAGCAGCTTCGGGCAGGGAGGCACTGAAGCTTTCTTT